These 29 T cell receptor beta chains were all obtained from the same sample, sequenced in a study of shared clonotypes between healthy human individuals. Data came from immunoSEQ multiplex PCR; TCRdb stores just in-frame clones and leaves some out. The table has about 2,500,000 clones, more than 90% seen once. The sample was naive CD4+ T cells sorted from blood. Subset in this sample: CD45RA+ positively selected. The receptors here all came from a young man in good health.

The gene calls are TRBV6-5 and TRBJ2-7, with 7 bases lining up with TRBD2. The CDR3 extends over 16 amino acids. Germline trimming cut 0 bases from V and 3 bases from J; bases unmatched to any gene: 8. Germline V gene sequence: CDR1 MNHEY, CDR2 SVGAGI. DNA for the CDR3: TGTGCCAGCAGTTACTCTAAGACTAGCCCCATCTACGAGCAGTACTTC. It yields the protein CASSYSKTSPIYEQYF.

The rearrangement joins TRBV2 to TRBJ1-6; 8 positions match TRBD1. V dropped 3 bases and J dropped 8; count of bases not matched to a gene: 0. CDR3 length: 13 amino acids. Germline CDR1 reads SNHLY; CDR2 reads FYNNEI. CDR3 sequence (DNA): TGTGCCAGCAGTGACAGGGGGCATTCACCCCTCCACTTT. It specifies CASSDRGHSPLHF.

The chain joins TRBV18 to TRBJ2-3, with TRBD2 as a possible D gene (5 bases). The CDR3 is 14 amino acids. Germline V CDR1 and CDR2: KGHSH, LQKENI. Trimming shortened V by 2 bases and J by 4 bases, and 10 bases separated the two germline ends. The CDR3, as DNA: TGTGCCAGCTCACCAAAGGGAGTCCCAGATACGCAGTATTTT. Encoded protein: CASSPKGVPDTQYF.

The chain combines TRBV30 with TRBJ2-7; D could derive from TRBD1 or TRBD2 (5 bases each). Germline CDR1 reads GTSNPN; CDR2 reads SVGIG (reference sequence). This CDR3 region has 16 residues. V was trimmed by 0 bases and J by 2 bases, leaving 17 bases between them. Here the CDR3 reads CAWSVRGQGATYEQYF. The CDR3, as DNA: TGTGCCTGGAGTGTACGCGGGCAGGGAGCTACCTACGAGCAGTACTTC.

V is TRBV11-2 and J is TRBJ2-3; perhaps TRBD1 as D (6 bases). This CDR3 has 15 amino acids. V was pared by 0 bases and J by 4 bases, with 11 bases between. Germline assignment: CDR1 SGHAT and CDR2 FQNNGV. Written as DNA, the CDR3 is TGTGCCAGCAGCTTAGAGGGGGCGAGTTCAGATACGCAGTATTTT. Amino acid sequence: CASSLEGASSDTQYF.

The rearrangement joins TRBV29-1 to TRBJ2-5, with D uncertain. The last part of the DNA fits TRBJ2-7 better; the J call may be wrong. The CDR3 is 12 amino acids. CDR1 SQVTM and CDR2 ANQGSEA come from the germline V gene. CDR3 nucleotides: TGCAGCGTTGAGGGATACTCCTACGAGCAGTACTTC. It is translated as CSVEGYSYEQYF.

The genes are TRBV19 and TRBJ2-5, with D possibly TRBD1 on 5 matching bases. This CDR3 comprises 16 residues. Germline CDR1 LNHDA, CDR2 SQIVND (reference sequence). The V end lost 2 bases, the J end lost 1 base, and 14 bases lay between the germline ends. The CDR3 nucleotides read TGTGCCAGTAGTATATCCCCCACAGGTCCCCAAGAGACCCAGTACTTC. As protein: CASSISPTGPQETQYF.

The chain employs TRBV7-2 and TRBJ2-1; 10 nucleotides match TRBD2. The germline V gene has CDR1 SGHTA and CDR2 FQGNSA. The CDR3 has 17 residues. V gave up 5 bases and J gave up 4 bases; unmatched junction bases: 11. The CDR3 reads CASSRILAGGGYNEQFF. CDR3 DNA sequence: TGTGCCAGCAGCCGGATATTAGCGGGAGGAGGGTACAATGAGCAGTTCTTC. The whole variable domain, filled in from reference TRBV7-2 and TRBJ2-1, reads GAGVSQSPSNKVTEKGKDVELRCDPISGHTALYWYRQSLGQGLEFLIYFQGNSAPDKSGLPSDRFSAERTGGSVSTLTIQRTQQEDSAVYLCASSRILAGGGYNEQFFGPGTRLTVL.

This chain connects TRBV19 to TRBJ1-2, with D hard to call. The length of the CDR3 is 14 residues. Germline V gene sequence: CDR1 LNHDA, CDR2 SQIVND (reference sequence). V lost 1 base to trimming and J lost 1 base, with 7 bases between them. The CDR3: CASSIAGDNYGYTF. The CDR3 DNA follows: TGTGCCAGTAGTATAGCTGGGGATAACTATGGCTACACCTTC.

The chain couples TRBV6-1 to TRBJ1-3; no clear D gene. Germline V lookup: CDR1 MNHNS, CDR2 SASEGT. The V and J ends lost 7 bases and 2 bases respectively, with 12 bases between them. The CDR3 runs to 14 residues. The CDR3 DNA sequence: TGTGCCAGCAACAGTCCTTTCCCTGGAAACACCATATATTTT. Translated, it gives CASNSPFPGNTIYF.

For this clone: Within the sample, other DNA sequences also encode this same CDR3. This sequence joins TRBV27 and TRBJ2-4; D call uncertain. Trimming took 2 bases from V and 0 from J, leaving 5 bases between them. The CDR3 has 14 residues. Germline lookup yields CDR1 MNHEY and CDR2 SMNVEV (reference sequence). The CDR3: CASSLGVAKNIQYF. The CDR3 DNA reads TGTGCCAGCAGTTTAGGGGTAGCCAAAAACATTCAGTACTTC.

This clone was found a few times. The chain is built from TRBV5-6 and TRBJ1-4; 8 bases map to TRBD1. This CDR3 comprises 15 residues. V dropped 2 bases and J dropped 8; count of bases not matched to a gene: 8. Germline CDR1 is SGHDT and CDR2 is YYEEEE. The CDR3 loop is CASSLTGQGKEKLFF. The CDR3 DNA sequence: TGTGCCAGCAGCTTAACCGGACAGGGAAAGGAAAAACTGTTTTTT.

The chain carries TRBV11-2 and TRBJ2-7, with 10 bases aligning to TRBD1. V lost 5 bases and J lost 2; bases outside the gene matches: 6. The CDR3 loop spans 15 amino acids. The germline CDR1 and CDR2 sequences are SGHAT and FQNNGV. CDR3 coding DNA: TGTGCCAGCAGCCTTACGACAGGGGGCACCTACGAGCAGTACTTC. Amino acids: CASSLTTGGTYEQYF.

The chain couples TRBV6-1 to TRBJ1-2; no reliable D call. CDR1 is MNHNS and CDR2 is SASEGT in the germline V gene. CDR3 length: 14 amino acids. V was pared by 8 bases and J by 8 bases, with 21 bases between. The CDR3 DNA reads TGTGCCAGCGGTCCCGCAGGTATAGCAGAAGGCTACACCTTC. This encodes CASGPAGIAEGYTF.

This clone was detected once. The V gene is TRBV2, the J gene TRBJ1-6; D gene unclear. Between the trimmed V and J ends, which lost 1 base and 8 bases, there was a span of 9 bases. The CDR3 covers 14 residues. Germline CDR1 and CDR2: SNHLY and FYNNEI. This CDR3 reads CASSEGAVHSPLHF. The DNA for the CDR3 is TGTGCCAGCAGTGAAGGGGCAGTCCATTCACCCCTCCACTTT.

Here the CDR3 reads CASSADRGPYEQYF. The CDR3, as DNA: TGTGCCAGCAGCGCCGACAGGGGGCCCTACGAGCAGTACTTC. The chain has TRBV9 and TRBJ2-7; 10 bases map to TRBD1. The CDR3 spans 14 residues. Germline lookup yields CDR1 SGDLS and CDR2 YYNGEE. The trim removed 3 bases at V and 2 bases at J, leaving 2 bases unmatched.

The CDR3 DNA sequence: TGTGCCTGGAGTGTACTAATTGCGGGAGGTAGGGATGAGCAGTTCTTC. It specifies CAWSVLIAGGRDEQFF. The chain is built from TRBV30 and TRBJ2-1; TRBD2 matches 8 bases. The CDR3 contains 16 residues. Germline trimming cut 0 bases from V and 8 bases from J; bases unmatched to any gene: 12. Germline loops: CDR1 GTSNPN, CDR2 SVGIG (reference sequence).

The J gene is TRBJ1-4, the V gene TRBV2, with D unresolved. This CDR3 is built from 15 residues. Per the germline V gene, CDR1 is SNHLY and CDR2 is FYNNEI. Trimming removed 2 bases from V and 7 bases from J, with 14 bases in between. DNA for the CDR3: TGTGCCAGCAGTGAAACCCGGGGATCCAGTGAAAAACTGTTTTTT. Translated, it gives CASSETRGSSEKLFF.

Concerning this clone itself: In the same sample, other DNA sequences code for this CDR3. This rearrangement joins TRBV18 to TRBJ2-5, with D perhaps matching TRBD1 (5 bases). Per germline, CDR1 KGHSH and CDR2 LQKENI. The V end lost 3 bases, the J end lost 2 bases, and 7 bases lay between the germline ends. The CDR3 is 13 residues long. The CDR3 region has the DNA TGTGCCAGCTCACCCACAGGACAAGAGACCCAGTACTTC. Amino acid sequence: CASSPTGQETQYF.

V usage is TRBV25-1 and J usage is TRBJ2-5, with D unresolved. Germline V gene sequence: CDR1 MGHDK, CDR2 SYGVNS. The CDR3 totals 14 residues. Deletions cut 0 bases from V and 4 bases from J, with 9 bases between. CDR3 DNA sequence: TGTGCCAGCAGTGAATACTCGTTACGAGAGACCCAGTACTTC. Amino acid sequence: CASSEYSLRETQYF. The complete variable domain, with remaining parts taken from reference TRBV25-1 and TRBJ2-5, reads EADIYQTPRYLVIGTGKKITLECSQTMGHDKMYWYQQDPGMELHLIHYSYGVNSTEKGDLSSESTVSRIRTEHFPLTLESARPSHTSQYLCASSEYSLRETQYFGPGTRLLVL.

The V and J genes are TRBV2 and TRBJ1-2; 9 nucleotides agree with TRBD1. Germline CDR1 is SNHLY and CDR2 is FYNNEI. J was trimmed by 4 bases and V by 5 bases; bases with no gene match: 8. The CDR3 extends over 15 amino acids. The CDR3 nucleotides read TGTGCCAGCAGTATAGCGGGACAGGGACCCTATGGCTACACCTTC. It translates to CASSIAGQGPYGYTF. The full variable domain, with the rest looked up from reference TRBV2 and TRBJ1-2, is EPEVTQTPSHQVTQMGQEVILRCVPISNHLYFYWYRQILGQKVEFLVSFYNNEISEKSEIFDDQFSVERPDGSNFTLKIRSTKLEDSAMYFCASSIAGQGPYGYTFGSGTRLTVV.

The chain recombines TRBV12-5 with TRBJ1-2, with TRBD1 matching over 9 bases. The CDR3 extends over 13 amino acids. The germline V gene has CDR1 LGHNT and CDR2 FRNRAP. J was trimmed by 2 bases and V by 6 bases; bases with no gene match: 1. The chain's CDR3 is CASGGTGNYGYTF. The CDR3 region has the DNA TGTGCTAGTGGGGGGACAGGGAACTATGGCTACACCTTC.

The chain has TRBV14 and TRBJ2-5; tentative D call: TRBD2 (8 bases). The CDR3 contains 22 residues. From germline, CDR1 is SGHDN and CDR2 FVKESK. Trimming pared 6 bases from V and 0 bases from J, leaving 35 bases between. CDR3 in amino acids: CASRTGGRGRQIGNRNQETQYF. CDR3 nucleotides: TGTGCCAGCAGGACGGGAGGGAGGGGGCGCCAAATTGGGAACCGTAACCAAGAGACCCAGTACTTC.

The chain uses TRBV19 and TRBJ2-1; no definite D call. V dropped 5 bases and J dropped 4 bases, with 3 bases sitting between them. CDR3 size: 11 residues. Germline V gives CDR1 LNHDA, CDR2 SQIVND (reference sequence). CDR3 sequence (DNA): TGTGCCAGTAGTTGGTACAATGAGCAGTTCTTC. Its translation: CASSWYNEQFF.

In this sample, this clone turned up once. The chain carries TRBV18 and TRBJ2-1; unclear D gene. V lost 1 base to trimming and J lost 4 bases, with 14 bases between them. In germline, CDR1 is KGHSH, CDR2 LQKENI. CDR3 size: 16 residues. CDR3 coding DNA: TGTGCCAGCTCACCACTATCCAGCCCGCCTTACAATGAGCAGTTCTTC. Residues: CASSPLSSPPYNEQFF.

This chain uses TRBV5-1 with TRBJ2-7; TRBD2 matches 10 bases. This CDR3 is built from 16 residues. The germline V gene has CDR1 SGHRS and CDR2 YFSETQ. V was clipped by 4 bases and J by 3 bases; unmatched bases: 10. CDR3 DNA sequence: TGCGCCAGCAGCCCGATACTAGCGGGAAAGGGCTACGAGCAGTACTTC. It translates to CASSPILAGKGYEQYF.

The J gene is TRBJ2-3, the V gene TRBV5-1, with D possibly being TRBD1 (5 bases). CDR3 size: 12 residues. Germline loops: CDR1 SGHRS, CDR2 YFSETQ. V gave up 2 bases and J gave up 11 bases, with 12 bases separating them. The CDR3, as DNA: TGCGCCAGCAGCTTTGATGCAGGGCAGCAGTATTTT. Amino acids: CASSFDAGQQYF. Full variable domain (missing parts from reference TRBV5-1 and TRBJ2-3): KAGVTQTPRYLIKTRGQQVTLSCSPISGHRSVSWYQQTPGQGLQFLFEYFSETQRNKGNFPGRFSGRQFSNSRSEMNVSTLELGDSALYLCASSFDAGQQYFGPGTRLTVL.

Only one count was recorded for this clone. This chain joins TRBV19 and TRBJ2-1; 9 bases agree with TRBD1. Germline-derived CDR1 and CDR2 are LNHDA and SQIVND (reference sequence). The CDR3 extends over 12 amino acids. V gave up 6 bases and J gave up 15 bases; unmatched junction bases: 9. CDR3: CASSTDRGKRFF. The CDR3 DNA sequence: TGTGCCAGTAGCACCGACAGGGGGAAACGGTTCTTC.

This chain connects TRBV29-1 to TRBJ2-3; 12 positions agree with TRBD2. Germline V lookup: CDR1 SQVTM, CDR2 ANQGSEA. The CDR3 extends over 14 amino acids. V shed 6 bases and J 5 bases; nucleotides not matched to a gene: 6. The CDR3 is CSVLRTSGVDTQYF. Written as DNA, the CDR3 is TGCAGCGTCCTGCGGACTAGCGGGGTAGATACGCAGTATTTT.